This TCR beta chain was recovered during a study of blood T cell repertoires in COVID-19. Data came from immunoSEQ multiplex PCR; TCRdb stores just in-frame clones and leaves some out. Here the sample spans fewer than 150,000 clones, approximately 84% being singletons. Unmatched junction bases numbered 3, after V lost 0 bases and J lost 4 bases. The germline V gene has CDR1 SGHTA and CDR2 FQGTGA. The CDR3 length is 15 residues. Sequencing was performed on peripheral blood. The rearrangement joins TRBV7-3 to TRBJ1-1, with 9 bases identical to TRBD1. The TCR originated in a human donor in a cohort sampled during active COVID-19. CDR3 bases: TGTGCCAGCAGCTTAACGGGGGGACAGGGCACTGAAGCTTTCTTT. It is translated as CASSLTGGQGTEAFF.